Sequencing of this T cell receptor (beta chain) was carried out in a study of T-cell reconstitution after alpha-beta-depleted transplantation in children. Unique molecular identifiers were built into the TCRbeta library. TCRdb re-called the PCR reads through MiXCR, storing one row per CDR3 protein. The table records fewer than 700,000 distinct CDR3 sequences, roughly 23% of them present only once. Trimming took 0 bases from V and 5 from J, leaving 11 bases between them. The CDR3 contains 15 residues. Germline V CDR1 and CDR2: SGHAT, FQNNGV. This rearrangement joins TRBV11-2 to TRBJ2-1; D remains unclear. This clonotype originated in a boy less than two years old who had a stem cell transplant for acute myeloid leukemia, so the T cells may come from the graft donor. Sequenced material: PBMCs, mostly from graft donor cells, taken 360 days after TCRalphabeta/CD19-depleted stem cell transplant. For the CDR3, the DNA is TGTGCCAGCAGCTTAGATAGCCAGACCAACAATGAGCAGTTCTTC. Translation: CASSLDSQTNNEQFF.